The entry below describes one TCR beta chain. The trim removed 0 bases at V and 7 bases at J, leaving 2 bases unmatched. CDR1 is SGHRS and CDR2 is YFSETQ in the germline V gene. The CDR3 is made up of 13 amino acids. The study sampled blood at baseline, cycle 4 day 1, and cycle 7 day 1. The sample is drawn from a study of OX40 agonist ivuxolimab in advanced cancers. The overall study: Patients got intravenous ivuxolimab at 0.01 to 10 mg/kg every 2 weeks. Patients with prior anti-PD-1, anti-PD-L1 or anti-CTLA-4 therapy were eligible; 35% to 50% had some. Subjects had a mean age of roughly 57 years, with a range of roughly 20 to 80; almost 85% were male.

Clones were read by immunoSEQ multiplex PCR, and TCRdb kept only the in-frame ones, dropping some. The repertoire consists of about 82,000 clones, with 85% to 90% occurring once and the leading ten covering 6.5%. The sequences come from CD4+ or CD8+ T cells sorted from blood, collected in a trial of the OX40 agonist ivuxolimab. The receptor was derived from an adult with an advanced solid tumor such as melanoma, head and neck, liver or kidney cancer. J is TRBJ1-2 and V is TRBV5-1; 8 nucleotides match TRBD1. The CDR3: CASSLGTGLGYTF. In DNA form, the CDR3 reads TGCGCCAGCAGCTTGGGGACAGGGCTTGGCTACACCTTC.